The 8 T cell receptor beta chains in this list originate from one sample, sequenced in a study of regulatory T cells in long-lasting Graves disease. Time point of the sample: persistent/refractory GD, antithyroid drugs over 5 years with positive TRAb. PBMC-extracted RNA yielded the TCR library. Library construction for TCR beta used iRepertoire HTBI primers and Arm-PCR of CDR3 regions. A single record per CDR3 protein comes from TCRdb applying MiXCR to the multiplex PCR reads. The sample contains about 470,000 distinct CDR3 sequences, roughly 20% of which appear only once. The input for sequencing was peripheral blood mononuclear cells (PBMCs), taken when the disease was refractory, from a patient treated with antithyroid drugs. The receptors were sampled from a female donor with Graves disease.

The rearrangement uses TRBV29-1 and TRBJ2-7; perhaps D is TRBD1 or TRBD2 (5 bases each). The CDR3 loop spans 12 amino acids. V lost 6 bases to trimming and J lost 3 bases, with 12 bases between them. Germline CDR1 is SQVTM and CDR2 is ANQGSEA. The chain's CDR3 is CSVTGTGYEQYF. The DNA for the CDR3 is TGCAGCGTCACCGGGACGGGCTACGAGCAGTACTTC.

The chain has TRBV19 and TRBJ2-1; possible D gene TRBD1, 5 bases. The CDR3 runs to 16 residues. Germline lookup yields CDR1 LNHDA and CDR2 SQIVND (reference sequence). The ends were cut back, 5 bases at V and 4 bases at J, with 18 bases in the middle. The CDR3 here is CASSSISWGSYNEQFF. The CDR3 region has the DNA TGTGCCAGTAGTTCTATATCCTGGGGCAGTTACAATGAGCAGTTCTTC.

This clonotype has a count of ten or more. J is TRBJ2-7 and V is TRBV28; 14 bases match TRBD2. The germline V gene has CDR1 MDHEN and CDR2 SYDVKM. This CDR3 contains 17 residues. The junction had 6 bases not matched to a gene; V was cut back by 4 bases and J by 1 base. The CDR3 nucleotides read TGTGCCAGCAGTTCCCGACTAGCGGGAGGGATTTCCTACGAGCAGTACTTC. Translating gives CASSSRLAGGISYEQYF. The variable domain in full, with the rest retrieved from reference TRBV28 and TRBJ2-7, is DVKVTQSSRYLVKRTGEKVFLECVQDMDHENMFWYRQDPGLGLRLIYFSYDVKMKEKGDIPEGYSVSREKKERFSLILESASTNQTSMYLCASSSRLAGGISYEQYFGPGTRLTVT.

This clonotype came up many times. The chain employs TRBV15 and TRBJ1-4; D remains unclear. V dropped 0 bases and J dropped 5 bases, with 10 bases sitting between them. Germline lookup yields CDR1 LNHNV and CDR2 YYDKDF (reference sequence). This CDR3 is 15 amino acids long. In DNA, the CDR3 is TGTGCCACCAGCAGAGATCCCGGAGAAAATGAAAAACTGTTTTTT. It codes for CATSRDPGENEKLFF.

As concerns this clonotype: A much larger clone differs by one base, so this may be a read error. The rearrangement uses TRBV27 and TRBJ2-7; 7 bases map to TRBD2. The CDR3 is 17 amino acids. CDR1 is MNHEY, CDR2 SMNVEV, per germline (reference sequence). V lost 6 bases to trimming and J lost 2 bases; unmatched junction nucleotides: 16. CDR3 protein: CASSPTGGSGYPYEQYF. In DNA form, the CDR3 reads TGTGCCAGCAGCCCGACCGGGGGTAGCGGGTATCCCTACGAGCAGTACTTC.

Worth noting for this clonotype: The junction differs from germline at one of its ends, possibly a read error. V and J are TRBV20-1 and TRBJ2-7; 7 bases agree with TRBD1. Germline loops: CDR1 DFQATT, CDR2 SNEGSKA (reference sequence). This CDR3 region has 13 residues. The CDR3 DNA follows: TGCAGTGCTACCGGGACAGCTTCCTACGAGCAGTGCTTC. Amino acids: CSATGTASYEQCF.

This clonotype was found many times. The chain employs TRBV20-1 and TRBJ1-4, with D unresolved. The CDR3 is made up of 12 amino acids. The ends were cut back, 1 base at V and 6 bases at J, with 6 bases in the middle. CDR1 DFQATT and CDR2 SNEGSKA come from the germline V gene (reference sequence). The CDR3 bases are TGCAGTGCTAGAGGCCAGGATGAAAAACTGTTTTTT. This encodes CSARGQDEKLFF.

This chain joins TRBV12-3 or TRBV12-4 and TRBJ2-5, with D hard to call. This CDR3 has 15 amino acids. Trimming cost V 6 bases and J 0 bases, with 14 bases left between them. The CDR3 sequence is CASSPGAPYQETQYF. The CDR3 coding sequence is TGTGCCAGCAGCCCGGGTGCTCCGTACCAAGAGACCCAGTACTTC.